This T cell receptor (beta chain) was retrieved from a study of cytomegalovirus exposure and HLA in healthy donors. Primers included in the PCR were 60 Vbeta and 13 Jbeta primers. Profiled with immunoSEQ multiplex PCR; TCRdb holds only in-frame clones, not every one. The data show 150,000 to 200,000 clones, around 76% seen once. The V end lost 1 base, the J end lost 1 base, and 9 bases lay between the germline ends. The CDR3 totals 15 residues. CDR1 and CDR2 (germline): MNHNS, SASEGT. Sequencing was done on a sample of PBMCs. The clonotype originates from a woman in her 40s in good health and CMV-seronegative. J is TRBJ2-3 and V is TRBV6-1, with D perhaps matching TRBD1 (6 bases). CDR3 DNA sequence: TGTGCCAGCAGTGAAGTTCCAGGGGGCACAGATACGCAGTATTTT. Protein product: CASSEVPGGTDTQYF.